The 9 T cell receptor beta chains listed next were all sequenced from one sample in a study of T cell changes during pregnancy in multiple sclerosis. The method was immunoSEQ multiplex PCR; TCRdb's version includes in-frame clones alone and lacks a portion of them. This table holds about 23,000 clones, approximately 86% found once. The material was CD4+ T cells from peripheral blood mononuclear cells, obtained in the first trimester of pregnancy. The receptors were sampled from a female donor in good health, enrolled as a control in a pregnancy study.

This clone was counted a few times. The V gene is TRBV25-1, the J gene TRBJ1-6; no reliable D call. Germline loops: CDR1 MGHDK, CDR2 SYGVNS. The CDR3 spans 14 residues. Between the trimmed V and J ends, which lost 1 base and 5 bases, there was a span of 6 bases. As DNA, the CDR3 is TGTGCCAGCAGTGAATTGTTAGATAATTCACCCCTCCACTTT. Protein product: CASSELLDNSPLHF.

This clone is medium-sized. This sequence joins TRBV15 and TRBJ1-2; D remains ambiguous. CDR3 size: 13 residues. The ends were cut back, 0 bases at V and 8 bases at J, with 10 bases in the middle. Germline CDR1 is LNHNV and CDR2 is YYDKDF (reference sequence). The CDR3 sequence is CATSRDRVTGYTF. DNA of the CDR3: TGTGCCACCAGCAGAGATCGCGTTACGGGCTACACCTTC. The whole variable domain, filled in from reference TRBV15 and TRBJ1-2, reads DAMVIQNPRYQVTQFGKPVTLSCSQTLNHNVMYWYQQKSSQAPKLLFHYYDKDFNNEADTPDNFQSRRPNTSFCFLDIRSPGLGDTAMYLCATSRDRVTGYTFGSGTRLTVV.

The chain couples TRBV10-2 to TRBJ2-1; possibly TRBD2 for D (5 bases). Germline lookup yields CDR1 WSHSY and CDR2 SAAADI. The CDR3 is 16 amino acids. V was cut by 3 bases and J by 9 bases, with 21 bases left in between. DNA of the CDR3: TGCGCCAGCAGTGACCGTCTGTGGGAGAGGAGCGGTGAGCAGTTCTTC. It encodes CASSDRLWERSGEQFF.

This rearrangement joins TRBV27 to TRBJ1-1; 8 bases agree with TRBD1. Germline V gene sequence: CDR1 MNHEY, CDR2 SMNVEV (reference sequence). V lost 7 bases to trimming and J lost 4 bases; unmatched junction nucleotides: 2. CDR3 length equals 12 residues. Here the CDR3 reads CASKTGVTEAFF. The CDR3 DNA is TGTGCCAGCAAGACAGGGGTCACTGAAGCTTTCTTT.

The chain has TRBV18 and TRBJ2-5; the match to TRBD1 covers 11 bases. The germline V gene encodes CDR1 KGHSH and CDR2 LQKENI. V shed 2 bases and J 5 bases; nucleotides not matched to a gene: 7. The CDR3 spans 16 residues. CDR3: CASSPSRTGGMETQYF. The CDR3 DNA is TGTGCCAGCTCACCAAGTCGGACAGGGGGCATGGAGACCCAGTACTTC.

The J gene is TRBJ1-1, the V gene TRBV9; D unclear. V dropped 1 base and J dropped 3 bases, with 10 bases sitting between them. The CDR3 spans 14 residues. Germline V gene lookup returns CDR1 SGDLS and CDR2 YYNGEE. The chain's CDR3 is CASSVMPVDTEAFF. The CDR3, as DNA: TGTGCCAGCAGCGTAATGCCGGTGGACACTGAAGCTTTCTTT.

J is TRBJ2-6 and V is TRBV28; 8 bases are a match to TRBD1. The CDR3 loop spans 18 amino acids. Germline V lookup: CDR1 MDHEN, CDR2 SYDVKM. V shed 7 bases and J 3 bases; nucleotides not matched to a gene: 14. The CDR3: CASTLAGQGAGGANVLTF. CDR3 in DNA: TGTGCCAGCACCCTCGCGGGGCAGGGGGCAGGTGGGGCCAACGTCCTGACTTTC.

V is TRBV5-1 and J is TRBJ2-2, with a weak D call TRBD2 (5 bases). V was cut by 6 bases and J by 3 bases, with 18 bases left in between. The CDR3 length is 16 residues. The germline gives CDR1 SGHRS, CDR2 YFSETQ. CDR3 sequence: CASTPLGGLDTGELFF. The DNA of the CDR3 is TGCGCCAGCACCCCACTAGGTGGGCTGGACACCGGGGAGCTGTTTTTT.

V gene TRBV7-9 combines with J gene TRBJ2-1, with a possible D match to TRBD1 (5 bases). Germline assignment: CDR1 SEHNR and CDR2 FQNEAQ (reference sequence). CDR3 length: 17 residues. V was pared by 5 bases and J by 2 bases, with 19 bases between. CDR3 bases: TGTGCCAGCAGCCCCGCAGGGATCGCACCCCCCTACAATGAGCAGTTCTTC. Amino acids: CASSPAGIAPPYNEQFF.